This entry describes one T cell receptor beta chain. The data were produced by immunoSEQ multiplex PCR, yet TCRdb's version contains in-frame clones alone and is incomplete. The top ten clones hold about a tenth of a sample with 150,000 to 200,000 clones, over 75% of them seen once. This sample stems from a study of blood T cell repertoires in COVID-19. Overall study context: COVID-19 samples collected from the United States, Italy and Spain covered acute and convalescent phases. Sample material is recorded as cDNA or gDNA derived from T cells, B-cell-depleted T cells, or PBMCs.

Germline V lookup: CDR1 SEHNR, CDR2 FQNEAQ (reference sequence). The J segment lost 3 bases and the V segment lost 8 bases, leaving 2 bases of the junction unmatched. The CDR3 is 14 amino acids. The sample was peripheral blood. This clonotype originated in a human donor in a cohort sampled during active COVID-19. V and J are TRBV7-9 and TRBJ2-2; 11 bases are a match to TRBD1. The CDR3 DNA is TGTGCCAGCCGGGGACAGGGGGACACCGGGGAGCTGTTTTTT. It encodes CASRGQGDTGELFF.